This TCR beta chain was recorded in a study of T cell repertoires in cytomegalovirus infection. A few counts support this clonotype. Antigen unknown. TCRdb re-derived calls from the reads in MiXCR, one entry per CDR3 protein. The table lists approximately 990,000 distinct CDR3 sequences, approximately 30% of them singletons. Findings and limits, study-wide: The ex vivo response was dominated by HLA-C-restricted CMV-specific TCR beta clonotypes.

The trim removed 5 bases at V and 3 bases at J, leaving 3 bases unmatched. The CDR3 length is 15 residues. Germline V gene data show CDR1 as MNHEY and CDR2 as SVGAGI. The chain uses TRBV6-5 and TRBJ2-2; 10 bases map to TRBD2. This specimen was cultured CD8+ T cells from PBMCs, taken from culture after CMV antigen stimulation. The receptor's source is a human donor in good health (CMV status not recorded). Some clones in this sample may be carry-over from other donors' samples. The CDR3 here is CASSHTSGDTGELFF. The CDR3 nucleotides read TGTGCCAGCAGTCATACTAGCGGGGACACCGGGGAGCTGTTTTTT.